The TCR beta chain described here comes from a study of cytomegalovirus exposure and HLA in healthy donors. Here immunoSEQ multiplex PCR was the method, and the copy in TCRdb shows in-frame clones only, minus some. In the table there are roughly 100,000 clones, 85% to 90% of which are singletons. The source of this sequence is a young woman in good health and CMV-seropositive. Sequenced: PBMCs.

As DNA, the CDR3 is TGCAGCGTACAGGGTGTATATGGCTACACCTTC. Amino acids: CSVQGVYGYTF. The V call is TRBV29-1, the J call TRBJ1-2; TRBD1 might be the D (6 bases). V lost 6 bases and J 5 bases, leaving 10 bases between the germline ends. From germline, CDR1 is SQVTM and CDR2 ANQGSEA. The CDR3 is 11 residues long.